Below, 4 T cell receptor beta chains from the same sample are listed, as sequenced in a study of blood T cells in healthy people across ages. The second PCR ran about 6 to 12 cycles with a sample-barcoded 5' primer and J-beta primers. TCRdb reanalysed the 5' RACE reads using MiXCR and keeps one entry per CDR3 protein. The sample has around 1.5 million distinct CDR3 sequences, almost 35% seen once; the top ten hold about 11%. Sequencing used blood. The receptors were gathered from a woman aged 25 to 45 in good health.

Ten or more counts support this clonotype. The chain employs TRBV5-6 and TRBJ2-3, with TRBD2 as a possible D gene (5 bases). V lost 4 bases, J lost 5 bases, and 11 bases lay in between. This CDR3 contains 13 residues. CDR1 and CDR2 from the germline V gene are SGHDT and YYEEEE. The DNA of the CDR3 is TGTGCCAGCAGCCCGGGGAAGTTAGATACGCAGTATTTT. This gives the protein CASSPGKLDTQYF.

This CDR3 reads CASSAGLAGVDEQFF. CDR3 DNA: TGTGCCAGTAGTGCCGGACTAGCGGGAGTGGATGAGCAGTTCTTC. This chain connects TRBV19 to TRBJ2-1; TRBD2 agrees at 13 bases. The CDR3 sequence is 15 residues long. V lost 5 bases to trimming and J lost 8 bases; unmatched junction nucleotides: 6. Looked up from germline, CDR1 is LNHDA and CDR2 is SQIVND (reference sequence).

The chain couples TRBV21-1 to TRBJ2-7; TRBD2 is the table's D call and was not checked against the DNA. TRBV21-1 is assigned pseudogene status. CDR3 length: 12 amino acids. This CDR3 is CASSGGGLEQYF. In DNA, the CDR3 is TGTGCCAGCAGTGGAGGAGGGCTCGAGCAGTACTTC.

The chain combines TRBV7-8 with TRBJ2-7; weak D call: TRBD2 (7 bases). CDR1 and CDR2 (germline): SGHVS, FQNEAQ. The germline V and J ends were trimmed by 11 bases and 0 bases, with 20 bases remaining between them. This CDR3 region has 15 residues. The CDR3 spells CAAGAPRTGSYEQYF. The CDR3, as DNA: TGTGCCGCGGGGGCACCCCGGACCGGCTCCTACGAGCAGTACTTC.